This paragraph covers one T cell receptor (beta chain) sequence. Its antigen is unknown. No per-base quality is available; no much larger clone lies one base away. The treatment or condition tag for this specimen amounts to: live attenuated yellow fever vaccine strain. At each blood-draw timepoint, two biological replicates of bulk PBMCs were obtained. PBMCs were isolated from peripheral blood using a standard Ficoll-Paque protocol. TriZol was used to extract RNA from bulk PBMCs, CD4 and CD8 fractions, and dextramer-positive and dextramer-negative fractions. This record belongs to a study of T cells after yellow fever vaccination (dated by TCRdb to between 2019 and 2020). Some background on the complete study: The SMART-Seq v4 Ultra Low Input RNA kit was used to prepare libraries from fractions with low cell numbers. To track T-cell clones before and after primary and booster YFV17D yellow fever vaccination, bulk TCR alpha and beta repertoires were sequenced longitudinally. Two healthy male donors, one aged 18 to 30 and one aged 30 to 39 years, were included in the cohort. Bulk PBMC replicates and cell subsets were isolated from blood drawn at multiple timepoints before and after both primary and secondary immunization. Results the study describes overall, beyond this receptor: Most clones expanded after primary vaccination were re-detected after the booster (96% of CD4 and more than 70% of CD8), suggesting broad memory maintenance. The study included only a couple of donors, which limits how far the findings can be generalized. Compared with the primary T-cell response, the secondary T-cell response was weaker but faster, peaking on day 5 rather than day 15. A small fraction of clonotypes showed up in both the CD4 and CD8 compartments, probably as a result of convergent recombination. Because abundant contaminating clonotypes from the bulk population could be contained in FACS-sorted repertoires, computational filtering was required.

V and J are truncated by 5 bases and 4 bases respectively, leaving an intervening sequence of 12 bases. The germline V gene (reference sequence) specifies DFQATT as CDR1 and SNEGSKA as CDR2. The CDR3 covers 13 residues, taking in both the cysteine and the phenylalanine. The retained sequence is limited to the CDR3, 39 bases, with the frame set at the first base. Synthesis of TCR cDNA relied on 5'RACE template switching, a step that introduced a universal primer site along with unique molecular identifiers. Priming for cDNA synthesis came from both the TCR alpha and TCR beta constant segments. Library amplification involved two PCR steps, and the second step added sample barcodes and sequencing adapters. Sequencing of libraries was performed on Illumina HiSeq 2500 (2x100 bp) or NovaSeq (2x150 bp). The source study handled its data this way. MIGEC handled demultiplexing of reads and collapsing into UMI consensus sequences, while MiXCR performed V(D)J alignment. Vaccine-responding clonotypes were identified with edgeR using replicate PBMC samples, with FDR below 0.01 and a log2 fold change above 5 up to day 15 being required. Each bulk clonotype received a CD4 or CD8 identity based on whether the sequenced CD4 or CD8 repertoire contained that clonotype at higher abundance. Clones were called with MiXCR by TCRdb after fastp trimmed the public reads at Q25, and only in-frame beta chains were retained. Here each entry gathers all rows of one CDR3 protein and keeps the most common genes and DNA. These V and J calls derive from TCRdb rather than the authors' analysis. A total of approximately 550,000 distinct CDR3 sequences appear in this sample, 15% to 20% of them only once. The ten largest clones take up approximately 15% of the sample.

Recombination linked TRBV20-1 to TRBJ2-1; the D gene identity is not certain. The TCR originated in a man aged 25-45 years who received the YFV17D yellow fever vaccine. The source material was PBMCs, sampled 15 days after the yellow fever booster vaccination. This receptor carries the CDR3 CSAPARAYNEQFF. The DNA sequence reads TGCAGTGCTCCAGCCAGAGCTTACAATGAGCAGTTCTTC.